The present T cell receptor beta chain was sequenced within a study of blood T cell repertoires in COVID-19. This CDR3 is 17 amino acids long. Clones were sequenced by immunoSEQ multiplex PCR, and TCRdb holds only the in-frame ones, with some missing. This sample has tens of thousands of clones; roughly 80% occur once, and the top ten carry around 46%. The clonotype originates from a man aged 70 or older with acute or convalescent COVID-19. The sequencing sample was made of peripheral blood. This chain uses TRBV21-1 with TRBJ2-1; the table's D call, TRBD2, has no DNA check behind it. TRBV21-1 is a listed pseudogene. The DNA for the CDR3 is TGTGCCAGCAGCAAATTCTGGACTAGCGGTTGCTGCGATGAGCAGTTCTTC. Translating it yields CASSKFWTSGCCDEQFF.